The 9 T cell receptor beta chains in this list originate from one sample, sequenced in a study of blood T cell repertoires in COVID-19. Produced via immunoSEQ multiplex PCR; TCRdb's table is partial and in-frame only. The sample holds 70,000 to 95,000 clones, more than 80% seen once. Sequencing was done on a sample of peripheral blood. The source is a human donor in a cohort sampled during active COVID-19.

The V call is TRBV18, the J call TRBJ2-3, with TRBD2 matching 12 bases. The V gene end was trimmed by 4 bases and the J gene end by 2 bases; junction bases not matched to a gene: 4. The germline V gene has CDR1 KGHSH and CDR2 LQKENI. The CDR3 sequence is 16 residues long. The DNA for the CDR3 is TGTGCCAGCTCACAGGGGACTAGCGGGTCCACAGATACGCAGTATTTT. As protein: CASSQGTSGSTDTQYF.

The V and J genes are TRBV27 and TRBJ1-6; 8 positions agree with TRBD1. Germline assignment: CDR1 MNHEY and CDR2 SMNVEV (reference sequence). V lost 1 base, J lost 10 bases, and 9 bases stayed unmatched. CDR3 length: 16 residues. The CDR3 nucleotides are TGTGCCAGCAGTTTATTTGTCGGGACAGGTGGGTCACCCCTCCACTTT. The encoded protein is CASSLFVGTGGSPLHF.

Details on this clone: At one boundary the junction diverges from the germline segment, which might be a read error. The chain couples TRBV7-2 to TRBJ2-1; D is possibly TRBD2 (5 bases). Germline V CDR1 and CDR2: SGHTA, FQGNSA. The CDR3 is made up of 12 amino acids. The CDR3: CASSNLASPSVF. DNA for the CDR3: TGTGCCAGCAGCAACCTAGCCTCCCCATCGGTCTTC.

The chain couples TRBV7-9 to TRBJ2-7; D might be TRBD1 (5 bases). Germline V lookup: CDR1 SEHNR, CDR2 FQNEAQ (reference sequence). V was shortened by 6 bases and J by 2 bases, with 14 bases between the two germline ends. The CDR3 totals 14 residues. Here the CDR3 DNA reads TGTGCCAGCAGTGAAGGGGTTCGCGCCTACGAGCAGTACTTC. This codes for CASSEGVRAYEQYF.

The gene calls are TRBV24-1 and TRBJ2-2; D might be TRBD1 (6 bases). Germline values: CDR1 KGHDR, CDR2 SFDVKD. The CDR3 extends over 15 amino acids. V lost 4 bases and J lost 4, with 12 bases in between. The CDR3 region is CATSDTGSGTGELFF. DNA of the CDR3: TGTGCCACCAGTGACACAGGGTCGGGCACCGGGGAGCTGTTTTTT.

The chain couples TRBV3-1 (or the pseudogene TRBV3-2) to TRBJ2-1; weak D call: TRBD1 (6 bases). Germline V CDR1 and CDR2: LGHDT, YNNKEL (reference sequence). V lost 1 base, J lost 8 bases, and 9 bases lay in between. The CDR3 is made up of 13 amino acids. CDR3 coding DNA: TGTGCCAGCAGCCAAGCAGGGGTCGATGAGCAGTTCTTC. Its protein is CASSQAGVDEQFF.

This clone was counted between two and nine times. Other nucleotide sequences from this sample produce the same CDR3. The CDR3 DNA is TGCGCCAGCAGTGAGTCGCCCACAAGCACAGATACGCAGTATTTT. Protein sequence: CASSESPTSTDTQYF. The chain recombines TRBV10-2 with TRBJ2-3; D is unclear. The germline V gene has CDR1 WSHSY and CDR2 SAAADI. This CDR3 spans 15 amino acids. Trimming shortened V by 0 bases and J by 0 bases, and 7 bases separated the two germline ends.

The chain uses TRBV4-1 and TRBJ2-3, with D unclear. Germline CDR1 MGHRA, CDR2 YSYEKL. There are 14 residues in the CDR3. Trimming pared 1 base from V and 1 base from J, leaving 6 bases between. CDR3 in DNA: TGCGCCAGCAGCCAAGTGGGCGGCACAGATACGCAGTATTTT. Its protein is CASSQVGGTDTQYF.

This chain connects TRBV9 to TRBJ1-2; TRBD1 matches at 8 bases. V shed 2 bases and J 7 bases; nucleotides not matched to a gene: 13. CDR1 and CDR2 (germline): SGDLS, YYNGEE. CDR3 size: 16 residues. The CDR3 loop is CASSVAPTGGLGGYTF. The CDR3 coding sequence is TGTGCCAGCAGCGTCGCCCCTACAGGGGGTTTGGGTGGCTACACCTTC.